These T cell receptor beta chains were read from a single sample in a study of CD8 T cells in ankylosing spondylitis. TCRdb passed the 5' RACE reads through MiXCR, listing each CDR3 protein once. The profile shows about 150,000 distinct CDR3 sequences, about 42% of them singletons. The sample comprised synovial fluid, either unsorted or a sorted T cell fraction (not recorded which). The receptors stem from a male donor with ankylosing spondylitis. CDR3s include the opening cysteine and the closing phenylalanine or tryptophan. The order of the fields is J gene, V gene, clone size, D gene, CDR3 protein, CDR3 DNA. D genes are given only for firm matches. Size tells how often a clone was seen (once, few, many) or the class of an expanded clone, and some rows leave it out.

TRBJ2-3,TRBV11-2,-,TRBD2,CASSMTSSLITDTQYF,TGTGCCAGCAGCATGACTAGCTCACTAATCACAGATACGCAGTATTTT
TRBJ2-1,TRBV29-1,-,TRBD2,CSVPGGGNGYNEQFF,TGCAGCGTTCCGGGGGGGGGGAACGGCTACAATGAGCAGTTCTTC
TRBJ2-3,TRBV24-1,-,-,CATSDSGNRASDTQYF,TGTGCCACCAGTGATTCAGGGAACAGGGCCTCAGATACGCAGTATTTT
TRBJ2-1,TRBV4-1,-,-,CASSLRSGRDEQFF,TGCGCCAGCAGCCTCCGATCCGGACGGGATGAGCAGTTCTTC
TRBJ2-3,TRBV10-2,-,-,CASIEQRADTQYF,TGCGCCAGCATAGAACAGCGCGCAGATACGCAGTATTTT
TRBJ1-3,TRBV12-3/TRBV12-4,few,-,CARGGTSGNTIYF,TGTGCCAGGGGAGGCACGTCTGGAAACACCATATATTTT
TRBJ1-5,TRBV28,-,-,CASSSGIILVMGSQPQHF,TGTGCCAGCAGTTCCGGGATCATTTTAGTGATGGGAAGTCAGCCCCAGCATTTT
TRBJ1-5,TRBV15,-,-,CATSRDAGIGQPQHF,TGTGCCACCAGCAGAGATGCAGGGATCGGTCAGCCCCAGCATTTT
TRBJ2-7,TRBV3-1,-,TRBD1,CASSPPGDRSSYEQYF,TGTGCCAGCAGCCCGCCGGGGGACAGGAGCTCCTACGAGCAGTACTTC
TRBJ1-2,TRBV10-3,-,-,CAISRSKLNYGYTF,TGTGCCATCAGTAGGAGTAAACTTAACTATGGCTACACCTTC
TRBJ2-7,TRBV4-1,-,TRBD1,CASSPGGTGVYEQYF,TGCGCCAGCAGCCCTGGTGGGACAGGGGTTTACGAGCAGTACTTC
TRBJ2-1,TRBV2,-,TRBD2,CARGSGGAYNEQFF,TGTGCCAGAGGTAGCGGGGGGGCGTACAATGAGCAGTTCTTC
TRBJ2-7,TRBV27,-,TRBD2,CASSFLETSAYEQYF,TGTGCCAGCAGTTTCTTAGAGACTAGCGCCTACGAGCAGTACTTC
TRBJ2-1,TRBV11-3,many,-,CASSSTGTPFF,TGTGCCAGCAGCTCGACCGGGACACCGTTCTTC
TRBJ1-1,TRBV27,few,-,CASSWFQGNTEAFF,TGTGCCAGCAGTTGGTTCCAGGGGAACACTGAAGCTTTCTTT
TRBJ2-7,TRBV7-9,-,-,CASGVTYEQYF,TGTGCCAGCGGGGTCACCTACGAGCAGTACTTC
TRBJ2-1,TRBV9,few,-,CASSVWDGGTYNEQFF,TGTGCCAGCAGCGTTTGGGACGGCGGGACCTACAATGAGCAGTTCTTC
TRBJ1-4,TRBV12-3/TRBV12-4,-,-,CASSLGPEKLFF,TGTGCCAGCAGTTTAGGTCCTGAAAAACTGTTTTTT
TRBJ2-1,TRBV10-2,medium-sized,TRBD2,CASKEDPGLVDEQFF,TGCGCCAGCAAGGAAGACCCGGGACTAGTGGATGAGCAGTTCTTC
TRBJ1-1,TRBV12-3/TRBV12-4,few,-,CASSFLRVRPPAFF,TGTGCCAGCAGTTTCTTAAGGGTTCGGCCTCCAGCTTTCTTT
TRBJ2-1,TRBV4-3,few,-,CASSKLAYNEQFF,TGCGCCAGCAGCAAGTTGGCCTACAATGAGCAGTTCTTC
TRBJ2-5,TRBV4-1,few,-,CASSQDEDYTETQYF,TGCGCCAGCAGCCAAGATGAGGACTACACAGAGACCCAGTACTTC
TRBJ1-5,TRBV12-3/TRBV12-4,few,-,CASSFSGVYQPQHF,TGTGCCAGCAGTTTCTCGGGGGTTTATCAGCCCCAGCATTTT
TRBJ2-3,TRBV9,-,TRBD2,CASSVRAGQGTQYF,TGTGCCAGCAGCGTACGAGCGGGGCAAGGGACGCAGTATTTT
TRBJ2-7,TRBV20-1,-,TRBD2,CSARGREGPYEQYF,TGCAGTGCACGGGGGCGGGAGGGCCCCTACGAGCAGTACTTC
TRBJ2-7,TRBV12-3/TRBV12-4,few,-,CASSFPSHEQYF,TGTGCCAGCAGTTTCCCCAGCCACGAGCAGTACTTC
TRBJ2-2,TRBV12-3/TRBV12-4,many,-,CASFSLGELFF,TGTGCCAGTTTTTCTCTGGGGGAGCTGTTTTTT
TRBJ2-1,TRBV6-1,-,TRBD2,CASSGLADYNEQFF,TGTGCCAGCAGTGGACTAGCGGACTACAATGAGCAGTTCTTC
TRBJ2-7,TRBV10-3,many,-,CAISEPGQRTYEQYF,TGTGCCATCAGTGAGCCTGGACAGAGAACCTACGAGCAGTACTTC
TRBJ2-6,TRBV28,-,TRBD1,CASSSHRGVGANVLTF,TGTGCCAGCAGTTCTCACAGGGGCGTTGGGGCCAACGTCCTGACTTTC
TRBJ2-1,TRBV13,once,TRBD2,CASSFGLAGLNEQFF,TGTGCCAGCAGCTTCGGACTAGCGGGGCTCAATGAGCAGTTCTTC
TRBJ2-7,TRBV29-1,-,TRBD2,CSAEAGEVSYEQYF,TGCAGCGCCGAAGCGGGAGAAGTATCCTACGAGCAGTACTTC
TRBJ1-6,TRBV6-1,few,-,CASWTHLPDSPLHF,TGTGCCAGCTGGACACATCTTCCTGATTCACCCCTCCACTTT
TRBJ2-7,TRBV4-3,few,-,CASSQDAQTFPSYEQYF,TGCGCCAGCAGCCAAGATGCACAGACGTTCCCCTCCTACGAGCAGTACTTC
TRBJ1-3,TRBV12-3/TRBV12-4,once,-,CASSLTATGNTIYF,TGTGCCAGCAGTTTGACAGCGACTGGAAACACCATATATTTT
TRBJ2-1,TRBV7-8,once,TRBD2,CASSLVGGRAWGEQFF,TGTGCCAGCAGCTTAGTAGGCGGGAGGGCCTGGGGTGAGCAGTTCTTC
TRBJ2-1,TRBV20-1,-,-,CSARTTAGGEQFF,TGCAGTGCCCGAACCACCGCCGGCGGTGAGCAGTTCTTC
TRBJ2-1,TRBV2,-,-,CASIFGSSYNEQFF,TGTGCCAGCATCTTCGGGAGCTCCTACAATGAGCAGTTCTTC
TRBJ2-2,TRBV21-1,-,-,CASKGTSPAGELFF,TGTGCCAGCAAAGGGACTAGCCCAGCCGGGGAGCTGTTTTTT
TRBJ2-2,TRBV20-1,few,-,CSARKRWRTNTGELFF,TGCAGTGCTAGGAAGAGATGGCGGACGAACACCGGGGAGCTGTTTTTT
TRBJ1-2,TRBV6-1,-,TRBD1,CASSELGTVADGYTF,TGTGCCAGCAGTGAATTGGGGACAGTTGCGGATGGCTACACCTTC
TRBJ2-7,TRBV3-1,-,-,CASSPLSYEQYF,TGTGCCAGCAGCCCCCTTTCCTACGAGCAGTACTTC
TRBJ2-1,TRBV20-1,few,TRBD2,CSARDLKLAGLAYNEQFF,TGCAGTGCTAGAGATCTCAAGCTGGCTGGACTAGCGTACAATGAGCAGTTCTTC
TRBJ2-5,TRBV28,-,-,CASSLFVFGRETQYF,TGTGCCAGCAGTTTATTCGTCTTCGGACGGGAGACCCAGTACTTC
TRBJ1-4,TRBV9,few,-,CASSVGTSSDEKLFF,TGTGCCAGCAGCGTTGGCACCTCCAGCGATGAAAAACTGTTTTTT
TRBJ2-7,TRBV5-1,-,TRBD1,CASSPGQGNVEQYF,TGCGCCAGCAGCCCGGGACAGGGAAACGTCGAGCAGTACTTC
TRBJ2-1,TRBV7-8,once,-,CASSRRLVHNEQFF,TGTGCCAGCAGCCGACGCTTAGTACACAATGAGCAGTTCTTC
TRBJ2-3,TRBV28,-,-,CASSLRFGPRRGESADTQYF,TGTGCCAGCAGTTTGCGGTTCGGCCCCCGCCGAGGGGAATCCGCAGATACGCAGTATTTT
TRBJ1-1,TRBV7-9,-,TRBD1,CASSRTGEMNTEAFF,TGTGCCAGCAGCAGGACAGGGGAAATGAACACTGAAGCTTTCTTT
TRBJ2-6,TRBV6-4,-,-,CASSASGAGANVLTF,TGTGCCAGCAGTGCCTCAGGGGCTGGGGCCAACGTCCTGACTTTC
TRBJ2-4,TRBV20-1,-,-,CSARLRGDKNIQYF,TGCAGTGCTAGACTACGAGGGGACAAAAACATTCAGTACTTC
TRBJ1-5,TRBV12-3/TRBV12-4,many,-,CASSFTRKQNQPQHF,TGTGCCAGCAGTTTCACCAGGAAACAGAATCAGCCCCAGCATTTT